This entry lists 17 T cell receptor beta chains sequenced from one sample in a study of T cells in Graves' hyperthyroidism and ophthalmopathy. The TCR beta CDR3 regions underwent amplification using RNA transcripts as the source. TCR CDR3 regions were first amplified by RT-PCR with HTBI primers. Via MiXCR, TCRdb re-called the multiplex PCR reads, giving one row per CDR3 protein. This sample has 25,000 to 30,000 distinct CDR3 sequences; around 40% occur once, and the top ten carry 10%. The sample was blood. The receptors shown here come from a woman aged 25 to 39 with Graves' hyperthyroidism.

The chain is built from TRBV5-8 and TRBJ2-7, with 10 bases fitting TRBD2. J lost 6 bases, V lost 6 bases, and 9 bases had no gene match. This CDR3 contains 14 residues. Germline CDR1 reads SGHTS; CDR2 reads YDEGEE. In nucleotides, the CDR3 is TGTGCCAGCACCCTGAGCGGGAGGGCAACCGAGCAGTACTTC. This sequence encodes CASTLSGRATEQYF. Supplemented by reference TRBV5-8 and TRBJ2-7, the full variable domain reads EAGVTQSPTHLIKTRGQQATLRCSPISGHTSVYWYQQALGLGLQFLLWYDEGEERNRGNFPPRFSGRQFPNYSSELNVNALELEDSALYLCASTLSGRATEQYFGPGTRLTVT.

This clonotype was counted only a few times. Given a much more abundant clone one base away, this may be a read error. The chain carries TRBV30 and TRBJ1-4; D gene unclear. This CDR3 has 11 residues. Germline V gene lookup returns CDR1 GTSNPN and CDR2 SVGIG (reference sequence). CDR3 sequence: CARRGRGGLFF. CDR3 DNA: TGTGCCCGGAGAGGACGGGGAGGACTGTTTTTT.

This clonotype has a count of ten or more. V and J are TRBV7-3 and TRBJ2-1, with D possibly being TRBD1 or TRBD2 (5 bases each). The CDR3 loop spans 14 amino acids. Germline V CDR1 and CDR2: SGHTA, FQGTGA. Between the trimmed V and J ends, which lost 4 bases and 9 bases, there was a span of 16 bases. CDR3 amino acids: CASSSGARSGEQFF. The CDR3 DNA sequence: TGTGCCAGCAGCTCCGGGGCCCGGTCCGGTGAGCAGTTCTTC.

This clonotype was seen many times. The chain has TRBV12-3 or TRBV12-4 and TRBJ2-3; tentative D call: TRBD2 (5 bases). CDR3 size: 14 residues. With 6 bases removed from V and 0 bases from J, the gap between germline ends came to 10 bases. The CDR3 sequence: CASRKGASTDTQYF. Here the CDR3 DNA reads TGTGCCAGCAGGAAGGGAGCGAGCACAGATACGCAGTATTTT.

J is TRBJ1-2 and V is TRBV5-4; TRBD1 matches 8 bases. In germline, CDR1 is SGHNT, CDR2 YYREEE (reference sequence). After removal of 0 bases from V and 8 bases from J, the junction contained 9 bases not matched to a gene. The length of the CDR3 is 15 residues. In DNA, the CDR3 is TGTGCCAGCAGCTTGGACCTACAGGGGGTGGGAGGCTACACCTTC. Amino acid sequence: CASSLDLQGVGGYTF. The whole variable domain, filled in from reference TRBV5-4 and TRBJ1-2, reads ETGVTQSPTHLIKTRGQQVTLRCSSQSGHNTVSWYQQALGQGPQFIFQYYREEENGRGNFPPRFSGLQFPNYSSELNVNALELDDSALYLCASSLDLQGVGGYTFGSGTRLTVV.

This chain joins TRBV18 and TRBJ1-4; D unresolved. The CDR3 contains 16 residues. Trimming took off 4 bases at V and 0 bases at J, with 12 bases between the two ends. Germline V lookup: CDR1 KGHSH, CDR2 LQKENI. In DNA form, the CDR3 reads TGTGCCAGCTCACAGCGGCAGTGGACAACTAATGAAAAACTGTTTTTT. This translates into CASSQRQWTTNEKLFF.

The chain links TRBV18 to TRBJ2-1; 7 bases match TRBD1. Germline assignment: CDR1 KGHSH and CDR2 LQKENI. The CDR3 runs to 14 residues. V dropped 1 base and J dropped 7; count of bases not matched to a gene: 4. CDR3 region: CASSPQGGWNEQFF. The CDR3 DNA reads as TGTGCCAGCTCACCACAAGGGGGCTGGAATGAGCAGTTCTTC.

This clonotype was observed many times. The CDR3 reads CASSLGRTAGHEQFF. The CDR3, as DNA: TGCGCCAGCAGCTTGGGGCGGACAGCGGGCCATGAGCAGTTCTTC. This chain uses TRBV5-1 with TRBJ2-1, with D tentatively TRBD1 or TRBD2 (6 bases each). Germline V gene sequence: CDR1 SGHRS, CDR2 YFSETQ. CDR3 length equals 15 residues. V shed 0 bases and J shed 8 bases, with 15 bases lying between them. The full variable domain, rest sourced from reference TRBV5-1 and TRBJ2-1, is KAGVTQTPRYLIKTRGQQVTLSCSPISGHRSVSWYQQTPGQGLQFLFEYFSETQRNKGNFPGRFSGRQFSNSRSEMNVSTLELGDSALYLCASSLGRTAGHEQFFGPGTRLTVL.

This clonotype has at least ten counts. The chain links TRBV6-5 to TRBJ1-5; 10 bases fit TRBD1. CDR1 is MNHEY and CDR2 is SVGAGI in the germline V gene. The CDR3 covers 16 residues. V lost 5 bases to trimming and J lost 3 bases; unmatched junction nucleotides: 7. In DNA form, the CDR3 reads TGTGCCAGCAGTACACTGACAGGGGGCTACAATCAGCCCCAGCATTTT. This sequence encodes CASSTLTGGYNQPQHF.

The chain joins TRBV20-1 to TRBJ2-1, with 12 bases matching TRBD2. CDR3 length equals 13 residues. The trim removed 6 bases at V and 9 bases at J, leaving 6 bases unmatched. Germline V lookup: CDR1 DFQATT, CDR2 SNEGSKA (reference sequence). CDR3 in DNA: TGCAGTGCCCTAGGACTAGCGGGATTTGAGCAGTTCTTC. It is translated as CSALGLAGFEQFF.

The chain carries TRBV9 and TRBJ1-5; tentative D call: TRBD1 (6 bases). This CDR3 is 14 amino acids long. Germline CDR1 is SGDLS and CDR2 is YYNGEE. Trimming pared 4 bases from V and 11 bases from J, leaving 19 bases between. CDR3 sequence: CASSIEQGEETQHF. CDR3 nucleotides: TGTGCCAGCAGCATAGAACAGGGAGAAGAGACCCAGCATTTT. The whole variable domain, remainder taken from reference TRBV9 and TRBJ1-5, is DSGVTQTPKHLITATGQRVTLRCSPRSGDLSVYWYQQSLDQGLQFLIQYYNGEERAKGNILERFSAQQFPDLHSELNLSSLELGDSALYFCASSIEQGEETQHFGDGTRLSIL.

This clonotype has just one count. J is TRBJ2-7 and V is TRBV7-8, with D possibly matching TRBD2 (6 bases). Germline loops: CDR1 SGHVS, CDR2 FQNEAQ. This CDR3 has 15 residues. Deletions cut 4 bases from V and 3 bases from J, with 16 bases between. For the CDR3, the DNA is TGTGCCAGCAGCTCTACGGGGGTAGGTAGCTACGAGCAGTACTTC. Translation gives CASSSTGVGSYEQYF.

This clonotype came up many times. The chain links TRBV12-3 or TRBV12-4 to TRBJ2-6; the D gene is possibly TRBD2 (6 bases). Trimming removed 1 base from V and 3 bases from J, with 10 bases in between. The CDR3 length is 16 residues. The CDR3 DNA reads as TGTGCCAGCAGTTTAGGGGGGGATTTTGGGGCCAACGTCCTGACTTTC. This translates into CASSLGGDFGANVLTF.

The chain links TRBV19 to TRBJ2-1; D is possibly TRBD1 (6 bases). CDR1 is LNHDA and CDR2 is SQIVND in the germline V gene (reference sequence). The CDR3 spans 11 residues. With 4 bases removed from V and 10 bases from J, the gap between germline ends came to 8 bases. CDR3 bases: TGTGCCAGTAGTAACAGGGTAGAGCAGTTCTTC. Translated, it gives CASSNRVEQFF.

The chain combines TRBV29-1 with TRBJ2-1; 7 bases match TRBD2. CDR1 is SQVTM and CDR2 is ANQGSEA in the germline V gene. The CDR3 loop spans 15 amino acids. After removal of 3 bases from V and 7 bases from J, the junction contained 12 bases not matched to a gene. The CDR3 is CSVDVGGTTNNEQFF. The CDR3 DNA reads as TGCAGCGTTGACGTCGGCGGGACTACGAATAATGAGCAGTTCTTC.

This clonotype was picked up many times. The CDR3 bases are TGTGCCAGCAGTTTAGGGCGGACACCGCGGGGAGAGACCCAGTACTTC. Its translation is CASSLGRTPRGETQYF. The chain carries TRBV27 and TRBJ2-5; TRBD2 is a possible D gene (6 bases). Trimming took 2 bases from V and 4 from J, leaving 17 bases between them. The CDR3 sequence is 16 residues long. Germline assignment: CDR1 MNHEY and CDR2 SMNVEV (reference sequence).

This clonotype was picked up many times. This chain links TRBV12-3 or TRBV12-4 with TRBJ2-1, with TRBD2 identical over 12 bases. V lost 6 bases to trimming and J lost 6 bases; unmatched junction nucleotides: 9. The CDR3 contains 16 residues. CDR3 DNA sequence: TGTGCCAGCAGCCCGAATCCGGGACTAGCGGGCAATGAGCAGTTCTTC. Protein product: CASSPNPGLAGNEQFF.